This T cell receptor beta chain originates from a study of early T cells in non-severe SARS-CoV-2 infection. TCRdb re-analysed the 5' RACE reads in MiXCR, keeping a single row per CDR3 protein. The top ten clones hold roughly a tenth of a sample with about 58,000 distinct CDR3 sequences, about 13% of them seen once. The V gene lost 1 base and the J gene lost 2 bases, with 10 bases spanning the gap. The CDR3 runs to 16 residues. Germline CDR1 SGHRS, CDR2 YFSETQ. This chain joins TRBV5-1 and TRBJ2-6, with D hard to call. This sequence originates from an adult who was a healthcare worker with PCR-confirmed SARS-CoV-2 infection or an uninfected control (not recorded which). Sequences were obtained from whole blood. CDR3 in DNA: TGCGCCAGCAGCTTGAGTAAGGGCGCTGGGGCCAACGTCCTGACTTTC. This codes for CASSLSKGAGANVLTF.